This TCR beta chain was captured by sequencing in a study of blood T cells in healthy people across ages. This CDR3 spans 13 amino acids. V lost 1 base and J 3 bases, leaving 7 bases between the germline ends. Per germline, CDR1 MGHRA and CDR2 YSYEKL. Primers used in a second PCR of roughly 6 to 11 cycles were a sample-barcoded 5' primer and a J-beta primer mix. Unique molecular identifiers of 12 random nucleotides labeled each cDNA. TCRdb reprocessed the 5' RACE reads with MiXCR, giving one entry per CDR3 protein. The table lists 450,000 to 600,000 distinct CDR3 sequences, roughly a quarter of them singletons. In this sample, this clonotype turned up many times. Its specificity is unknown. Study outcomes and limitations: Donor CMV infection status was unknown, possibly confounding age-related changes in expanded clonotypes.

This sample also appeared in a second study, on T cells of mothers and their children. That paper adds: Detection of persistent microchimeric T cell clones did not occur.

The receptor was isolated from a boy aged 2 to 10 in good health. V and J are TRBV4-1 and TRBJ2-7; no definite D call. Material: blood. In DNA form, the CDR3 reads TGCGCCAGCAGCCAAGCCCATAACTACGAGCAGTACTTC. Its protein product is CASSQAHNYEQYF.